This T cell receptor beta chain was obtained from a study of T cell changes during pregnancy in multiple sclerosis. Germline CDR1 is SGDLS and CDR2 is YYNGEE. This CDR3 contains 14 residues. The V gene lost 2 bases and the J gene lost 0 bases, with 6 bases spanning the gap. The method was immunoSEQ multiplex PCR; TCRdb's version includes in-frame clones alone and lacks a portion of them. The repertoire holds 90,000 to 120,000 clones, with just under 95% as singletons. This sequence was found in a female donor in good health, enrolled as a control in a pregnancy study. The sample in question was peripheral blood, obtained in the third trimester of pregnancy. The rearrangement links TRBV9 to TRBJ1-5; D unclear. CDR3 DNA: TGTGCCAGCAGCGTCACAGCTAGCAATCAGCCCCAGCATTTT. Translating gives CASSVTASNQPQHF.